The 5 T cell receptor beta chains below come from one sample, sequenced in a study of CD8+CD57+ T cells in acquired aplastic anemia. Profiling of TCR beta VDJ combinations and CDR3 sequences used genomic DNA as template. Each CDR3 protein gets one entry after TCRdb re-called the reads with MiXCR. The repertoire has 150,000 to 200,000 distinct CDR3 sequences, under 70% of them found once; the top ten carry 46%. The sample taken for sequencing was sorted CD4+, CD8+, or CD8+CD57+ T cells (not recorded which) from PBMCs. The receptors were sampled from a human donor with severe aplastic anemia or a healthy control (not recorded which).

This clonotype was seen just once. The CDR3 ends on some other residue instead of the conserved phenylalanine or tryptophan, so this is likely a read error. The chain has TRBV12-3 or TRBV12-4 and TRBJ2-1; TRBD1 agrees at 9 bases. This CDR3 comprises 15 residues. The junction had 2 bases not matched to a gene; V was cut back by 3 bases and J by 2 bases. Here the CDR3 DNA reads TGTGCCAGCAGTTTTAGGACAGGGGCCTACAATGAGCAGTTCCTC. It codes for CASSFRTGAYNEQFL.

The rearrangement joins TRBV10-3 to TRBJ1-2; 10 nucleotides match TRBD1. This CDR3 contains 15 residues. Germline values: CDR1 ENHRY, CDR2 SYGVKD. V was clipped by 2 bases and J by 7 bases; unmatched bases: 7. The CDR3 reads CAISEGTGEAGGYTF. CDR3 nucleotide sequence: TGTGCCATCAGTGAGGGGACAGGGGAAGCAGGTGGCTACACCTTC.

The table lists this clonotype with a few counts. This chain connects TRBV7-4 to TRBJ2-7; D possibly corresponds to TRBD2 (7 bases). V was cut by 6 bases and J by 6 bases, with 21 bases left in between. Per germline, CDR1 SGHVT and CDR2 SQSDAQ. The CDR3 length is 15 residues. As DNA, the CDR3 is TGTGCCAGCAGATTGAGCGGGACAAGCCTTTGCGAGCAGTACTTC. Amino acid sequence: CASRLSGTSLCEQYF. Filled out from reference TRBV7-4 and TRBJ2-7, the complete variable domain reads GAGVSQSPRYKVAKRGRDVALRCDSISGHVTLYWYRQTLGQGSEVLTYSQSDAQRDKSGRPSGRFSAERPERSVSTLKIQRTEQGDSAVYLCASRLSGTSLCEQYFGPGTRLTVT.

This rearrangement joins TRBV2 to TRBJ2-5; D is uncertain. Trimming took 4 bases from V and 4 from J, leaving 10 bases between them. The CDR3 is made up of 13 amino acids. Germline V gives CDR1 SNHLY, CDR2 FYNNEI. The CDR3 DNA follows: TGTGCCAGCAGTGCCCCGGCACCAGAGACCCAGTACTTC. Its translation is CASSAPAPETQYF.

The chain carries TRBV7-9 and TRBJ2-7, with 7 bases aligning to TRBD2. The J call may be wrong; the DNA end is better matched by TRBJ2-1. The germline V gene encodes CDR1 SEHNR and CDR2 FQNEAQ (reference sequence). This CDR3 spans 16 amino acids. The CDR3 region is CASSPGAGSSYNEQFF. For the CDR3, the DNA is TGTGCCAGCAGCCCAGGAGCGGGAAGCTCCTACAATGAGCAGTTCTTC.